This T cell receptor beta chain was observed in a study of CD8 T cell repertoires and HIV-1 epitope variants. About the research overall: 1M T cells were kept uncultured as a baseline.

As regards this clone: What it recognizes is unknown.

J gave up 2 bases and V 4 bases, and 3 bases lay outside the gene matches. This CDR3 spans 15 amino acids. Germline loops: CDR1 SGDLS, CDR2 YYNGEE. The table came from immunoSEQ multiplex PCR; TCRdb's copy has only in-frame clones and leaves some out. The sample holds 3,500 or so clones, around two thirds seen once. The chain links TRBV9 to TRBJ1-3; 10 bases agree with TRBD1. The sample consisted of cultured CD8+ T cells derived from PBMCs. The TCR sequence derives from a male donor with HIV. The CDR3 bases are TGTGCCAGCAGCTTTGACAGGGGGCCTGGAAACACCATATATTTT. The encoded protein is CASSFDRGPGNTIYF. The complete variable domain, with remaining parts taken from reference TRBV9 and TRBJ1-3, reads DSGVTQTPKHLITATGQRVTLRCSPRSGDLSVYWYQQSLDQGLQFLIQYYNGEERAKGNILERFSAQQFPDLHSELNLSSLELGDSALYFCASSFDRGPGNTIYFGEGSWLTVV.